The 11 T cell receptor beta chains below all came from one sample that was sequenced in a study of glioma-infiltrating T cells. TCR alpha and beta CDR3 regions were amplified from RNA using iRepertoire nested multiplex PCR. Using its own MiXCR run on the multiplex PCR reads, TCRdb lists one record per CDR3 protein. The sample holds some 180,000 distinct CDR3 sequences; approximately 30% are singletons and the top ten take 20% to 25%. Sequencing was performed on glioma tissue, nonneoplastic brain tissue, or PBMCs (not recorded which). The receptors originated from a human donor with low-grade glioma or glioblastoma, undergoing nonglioma brain surgery, or in good health (not recorded which).

Ten or more counts support this clonotype. The rearrangement joins TRBV10-3 to TRBJ1-2; the D is unclear. The CDR3 is 13 amino acids. V was cut by 6 bases and J by 2 bases, with 10 bases left in between. Germline CDR1 reads ENHRY; CDR2 reads SYGVKD. DNA of the CDR3: TGTGCCATCAGCCACGACGGCAACTATGGCTACACCTTC. Translated: CAISHDGNYGYTF.

As to this clonotype: A much larger clone lies a single base off, so this may be a read error. This rearrangement joins TRBV27 to TRBJ2-5; D perhaps matches TRBD1 (6 bases). From germline, CDR1 is MNHEY and CDR2 SMNVEV (reference sequence). This CDR3 comprises 16 residues. The CDR3 loop is CASSPSGTTGAYEQHF. DNA of the CDR3: TGTGCCAGCAGCCCCAGTGGGACAACCGGGGCCTACGAGCAGCACTTC.

J is TRBJ2-3 and V is TRBV19; D possibly matches TRBD1 or TRBD2 (5 bases each). Germline V gene data show CDR1 as LNHDA and CDR2 as SQIVND (reference sequence). With 6 bases removed from V and 4 bases from J, the gap between germline ends came to 17 bases. The CDR3 contains 15 residues. CDR3 sequence reads: CASSLEGPRSDTQYF. In DNA form, the CDR3 reads TGTGCCAGTAGCCTAGAGGGACCTCGGTCAGATACGCAGTATTTT.

This clonotype showed up many times. V is TRBV20-1 and J is TRBJ1-1; D gene ambiguous. Trimming took 0 bases from V and 0 from J, leaving 5 bases between them. The germline gives CDR1 DFQATT, CDR2 SNEGSKA (reference sequence). The CDR3 loop spans 13 amino acids. The chain's CDR3 is CSARDGMNTEAFF. In nucleotides, the CDR3 is TGCAGTGCTAGAGATGGGATGAACACTGAAGCTTTCTTT.

This clonotype was seen many times. A read error is possible here, since a much larger clone lies one base away. This sequence joins TRBV27 and TRBJ2-1; 8 nucleotides match TRBD2. V shed 4 bases and J 12 bases; nucleotides not matched to a gene: 14. Germline V gives CDR1 MNHEY, CDR2 SMNVEV (reference sequence). This CDR3 region has 15 residues. The DNA of the CDR3 is TGTGCCAGCAGTTCAGGACTAGCCGGCCGGGGGGGGCAGTTCTTC. Translated: CASSSGLAGRGGQFF.

Here the CDR3 reads CARGSNTATQYF. CDR3 DNA sequence: TGTGCCAGGGGCTCTAATACGGCGACGCAGTATTTT. The rearrangement joins TRBV28 to TRBJ2-3; D is uncertain. Germline V CDR1 and CDR2: MDHEN, SYDVKM. The germline V and J ends were trimmed by 9 bases and 9 bases, with 16 bases remaining between them. The CDR3 spans 12 residues. Together with reference TRBV28 and TRBJ2-3, the CDR3 gives the full variable domain: DVKVTQSSRYLVKRTGEKVFLECVQDMDHENMFWYRQDPGLGLRLIYFSYDVKMKEKGDIPEGYSVSREKKERFSLILESASTNQTSMYLCARGSNTATQYFGPGTRLTVL.

Regarding this clonotype: A single base separates this from a much larger clone, so it may be a read error. This sequence joins TRBV6-5 and TRBJ2-7, with D perhaps given as TRBD1 or TRBD2 (5 bases each). The CDR3 runs to 13 residues. Germline CDR1 reads MNHEY; CDR2 reads SVGAGI. The CDR3 loop reads CASSPMRGYDQYF. CDR3 DNA: TGTGCCAGCAGTCCCATGAGGGGCTACGACCAGTACTTC.

The rearrangement joins TRBV12-3 or TRBV12-4 to TRBJ2-6; D remains unclear. The CDR3 extends over 16 amino acids. The V gene lost 7 bases and the J gene lost 0 bases, with 13 bases spanning the gap. In nucleotides, the CDR3 is TGTGCCAGCACCACCGGGCCAAACTCTGGGGCCAACGTCCTGACTTTC. Its protein is CASTTGPNSGANVLTF.

The chain recombines TRBV5-6 with TRBJ2-3; D is ambiguous. Germline V CDR1 and CDR2: SGHDT, YYEEEE. The germline V and J ends were trimmed by 4 bases and 0 bases, with 12 bases remaining between them. CDR3 length: 15 residues. DNA of the CDR3: TGTGCCAGCAGCGGATCCATTCGAAGCACAGATACGCAGTATTTT. This gives the protein CASSGSIRSTDTQYF. Full variable domain (rest looked up from reference TRBV5-6 and TRBJ2-3): DAGVTQSPTHLIKTRGQQVTLRCSPKSGHDTVSWYQQALGQGPQFIFQYYEEEERQRGNFPDRFSGHQFPNYSSELNVNALLLGDSALYLCASSGSIRSTDTQYFGPGTRLTVL.

This clonotype was detected only a few times. The CDR3 spells CASSLPRGNSLGETQYF. The CDR3 nucleotides read TGTGCCAGCAGCCTTCCTCGGGGGAACTCCCTCGGGGAGACCCAGTACTTC. This chain links TRBV7-9 with TRBJ2-5; a possible D gene is TRBD2 (6 bases). The V end was cut by 5 bases, the J end by 5 bases, with 24 bases between. Germline-derived CDR1 and CDR2 are SEHNR and FQNEAQ (reference sequence). CDR3 length: 17 residues.

Turning to this clonotype: This may stem from a read error, because a much larger clone lies one nucleotide away. This chain uses TRBV7-2 with TRBJ2-1; D possibly corresponds to TRBD2 (6 bases). The CDR3 has 16 residues. The ends were cut back, 5 bases at V and 1 base at J, with 15 bases in the middle. Germline assignment: CDR1 SGHTA and CDR2 FQGNSA. The CDR3 sequence is CASSRPLTRSYNEQFF. The CDR3 DNA follows: TGTGCCAGCAGCCGCCCACTGACTAGATCCTACAATGAGCAGTTCTTC.